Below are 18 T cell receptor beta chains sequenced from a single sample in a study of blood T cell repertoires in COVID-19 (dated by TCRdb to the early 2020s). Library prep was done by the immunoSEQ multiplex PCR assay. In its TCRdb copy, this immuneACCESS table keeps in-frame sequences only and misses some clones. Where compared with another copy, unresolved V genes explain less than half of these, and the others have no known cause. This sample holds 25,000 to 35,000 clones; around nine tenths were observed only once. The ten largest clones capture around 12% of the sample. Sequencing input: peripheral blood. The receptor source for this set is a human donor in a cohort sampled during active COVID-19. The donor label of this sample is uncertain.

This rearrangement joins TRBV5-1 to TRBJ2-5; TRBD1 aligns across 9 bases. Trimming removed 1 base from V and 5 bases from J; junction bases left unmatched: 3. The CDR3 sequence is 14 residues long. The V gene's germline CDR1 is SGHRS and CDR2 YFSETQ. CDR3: CASSLRQGVETQYF. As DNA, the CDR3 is TGCGCCAGCAGCTTGCGACAGGGGGTTGAGACCCAGTACTTC.

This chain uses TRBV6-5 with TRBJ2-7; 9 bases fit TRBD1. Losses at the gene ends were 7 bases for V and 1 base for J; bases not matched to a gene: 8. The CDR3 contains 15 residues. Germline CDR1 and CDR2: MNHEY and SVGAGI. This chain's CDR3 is CASTGQGTGSYEQYF. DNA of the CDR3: TGTGCCAGCACTGGACAGGGGACGGGGTCCTACGAGCAGTACTTC.

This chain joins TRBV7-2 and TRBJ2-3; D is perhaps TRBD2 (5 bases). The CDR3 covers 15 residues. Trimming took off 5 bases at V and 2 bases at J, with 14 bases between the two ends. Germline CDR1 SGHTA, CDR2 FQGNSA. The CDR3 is CASSPYTRATDTQYF. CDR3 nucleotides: TGTGCCAGCAGCCCCTATACTAGAGCCACAGATACGCAGTATTTT. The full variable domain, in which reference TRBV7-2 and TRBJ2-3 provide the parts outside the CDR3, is GAGVSQSPSNKVTEKGKDVELRCDPISGHTALYWYRQSLGQGLEFLIYFQGNSAPDKSGLPSDRFSAERTGGSVSTLTIQRTQQEDSAVYLCASSPYTRATDTQYFGPGTRLTVL.

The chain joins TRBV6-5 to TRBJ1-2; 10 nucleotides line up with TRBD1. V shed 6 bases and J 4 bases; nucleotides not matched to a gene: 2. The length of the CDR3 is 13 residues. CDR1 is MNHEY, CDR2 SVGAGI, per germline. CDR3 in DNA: TGTGCCAGCAGCGGGGACAGGGGCTATGGCTACACCTTC. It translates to CASSGDRGYGYTF.

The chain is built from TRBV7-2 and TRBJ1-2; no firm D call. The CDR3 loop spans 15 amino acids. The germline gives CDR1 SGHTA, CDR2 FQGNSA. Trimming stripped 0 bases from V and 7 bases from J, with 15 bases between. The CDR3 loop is CASSLAQKLTGGYTF. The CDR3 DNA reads TGTGCCAGCAGCTTAGCGCAAAAGTTGACGGGTGGCTACACCTTC.

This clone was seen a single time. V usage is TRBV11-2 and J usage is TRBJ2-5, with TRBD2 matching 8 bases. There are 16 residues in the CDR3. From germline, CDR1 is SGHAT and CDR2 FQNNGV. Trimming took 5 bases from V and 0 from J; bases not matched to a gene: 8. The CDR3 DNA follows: TGTGCCAGCAGCCGAGGGGCTAGCGGGTACCAAGAGACCCAGTACTTC. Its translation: CASSRGASGYQETQYF. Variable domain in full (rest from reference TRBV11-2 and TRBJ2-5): EAGVAQSPRYKIIEKRQSVAFWCNPISGHATLYWYQQILGQGPKLLIQFQNNGVVDDSQLPKDRFSAERLKGVDSTLKIQPAKLEDSAVYLCASSRGASGYQETQYFGPGTRLLVL.

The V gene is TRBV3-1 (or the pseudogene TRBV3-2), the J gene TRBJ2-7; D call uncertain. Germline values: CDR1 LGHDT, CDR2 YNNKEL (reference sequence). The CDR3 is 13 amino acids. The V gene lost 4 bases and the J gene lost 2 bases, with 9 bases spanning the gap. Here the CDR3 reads CASSPTSPYEQYF. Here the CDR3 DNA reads TGTGCCAGCAGCCCCACATCCCCCTACGAGCAGTACTTC.

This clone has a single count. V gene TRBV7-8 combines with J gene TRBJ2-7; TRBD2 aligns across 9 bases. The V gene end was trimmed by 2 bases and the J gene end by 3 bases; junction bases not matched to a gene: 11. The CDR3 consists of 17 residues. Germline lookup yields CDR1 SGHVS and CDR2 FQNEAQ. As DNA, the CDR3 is TGTGCCAGCAGCTTACCCTCTCTAGCGGGAAACGACTACGAGCAGTACTTC. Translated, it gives CASSLPSLAGNDYEQYF.

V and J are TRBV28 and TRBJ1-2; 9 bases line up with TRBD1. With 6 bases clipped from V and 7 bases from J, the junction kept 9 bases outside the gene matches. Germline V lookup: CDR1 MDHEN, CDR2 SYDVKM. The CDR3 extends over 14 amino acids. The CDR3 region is CASSPTGGLSGYTF. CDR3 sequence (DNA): TGTGCCAGCAGCCCCACAGGGGGCCTTTCTGGCTACACCTTC.

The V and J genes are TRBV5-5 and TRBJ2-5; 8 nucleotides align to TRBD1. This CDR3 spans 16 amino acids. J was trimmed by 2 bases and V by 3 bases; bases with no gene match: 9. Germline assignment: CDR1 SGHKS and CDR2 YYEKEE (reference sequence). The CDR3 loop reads CASSSPLRDRQETQYF. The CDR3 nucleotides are TGTGCCAGCAGCTCACCCTTAAGGGACAGGCAAGAGACCCAGTACTTC.

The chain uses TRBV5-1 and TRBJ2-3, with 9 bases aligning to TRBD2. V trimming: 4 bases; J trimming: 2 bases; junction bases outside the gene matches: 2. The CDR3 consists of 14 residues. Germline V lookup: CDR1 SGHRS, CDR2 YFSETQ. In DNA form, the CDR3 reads TGCGCCAGCAGCCTAGCGGGGAACACAGATACGCAGTATTTT. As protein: CASSLAGNTDTQYF.

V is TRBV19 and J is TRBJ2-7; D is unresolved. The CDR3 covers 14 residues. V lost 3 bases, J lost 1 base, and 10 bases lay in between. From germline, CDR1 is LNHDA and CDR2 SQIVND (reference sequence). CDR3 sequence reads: CASSIGQVSYEQYF. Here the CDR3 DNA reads TGTGCCAGTAGTATCGGTCAGGTTTCCTACGAGCAGTACTTC. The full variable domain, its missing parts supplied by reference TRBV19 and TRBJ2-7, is DGGITQSPKYLFRKEGQNVTLSCEQNLNHDAMYWYRQDPGQGLRLIYYSQIVNDFQKGDIAEGYSVSREKKESFPLTVTSAQKNPTAFYLCASSIGQVSYEQYFGPGTRLTVT.

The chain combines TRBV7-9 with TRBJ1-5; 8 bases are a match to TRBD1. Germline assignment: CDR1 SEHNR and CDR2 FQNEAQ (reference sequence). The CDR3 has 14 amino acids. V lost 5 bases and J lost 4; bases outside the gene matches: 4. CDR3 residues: CASSRTGINQPQHF. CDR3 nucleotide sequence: TGTGCCAGCAGCCGGACAGGGATTAATCAGCCCCAGCATTTT.

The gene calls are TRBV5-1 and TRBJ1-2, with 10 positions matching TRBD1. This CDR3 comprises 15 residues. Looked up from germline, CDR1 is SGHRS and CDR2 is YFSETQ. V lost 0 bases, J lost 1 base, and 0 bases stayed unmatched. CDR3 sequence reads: CASSLGTGGNYGYTF. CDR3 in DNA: TGCGCCAGCAGCTTGGGGACAGGGGGTAACTATGGCTACACCTTC.

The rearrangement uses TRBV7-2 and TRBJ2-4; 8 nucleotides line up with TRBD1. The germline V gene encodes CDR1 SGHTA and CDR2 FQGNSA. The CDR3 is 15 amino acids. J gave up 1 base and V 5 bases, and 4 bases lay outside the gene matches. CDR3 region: CASSATGGAKNIQYF. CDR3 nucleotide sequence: TGTGCCAGCAGCGCTACAGGGGGTGCCAAAAACATTCAGTACTTC.

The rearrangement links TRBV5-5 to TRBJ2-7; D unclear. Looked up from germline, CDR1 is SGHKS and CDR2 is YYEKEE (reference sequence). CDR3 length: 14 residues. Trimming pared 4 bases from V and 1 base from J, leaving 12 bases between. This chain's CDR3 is CASSNPTLSYEQYF. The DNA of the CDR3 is TGTGCCAGCAGCAACCCGACACTGTCCTACGAGCAGTACTTC.

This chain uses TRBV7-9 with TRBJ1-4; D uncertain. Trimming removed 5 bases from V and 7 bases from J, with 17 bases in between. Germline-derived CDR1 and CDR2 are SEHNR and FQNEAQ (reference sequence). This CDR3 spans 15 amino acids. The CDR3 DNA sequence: TGTGCCAGCAGCCCGGGCCGGGGTCTACTTGAAAAACTGTTTTTT. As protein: CASSPGRGLLEKLFF.

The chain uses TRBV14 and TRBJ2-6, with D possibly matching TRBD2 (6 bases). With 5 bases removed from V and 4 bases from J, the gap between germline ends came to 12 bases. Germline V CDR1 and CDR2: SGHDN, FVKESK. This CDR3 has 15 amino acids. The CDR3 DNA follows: TGTGCCAGCAGCATAGGAGGGCCCGGGGCCAACGTCCTGACTTTC. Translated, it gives CASSIGGPGANVLTF.